This is a list of T cell receptor beta chains from one sample in a study of blood T cell repertoires in COVID-19. This table comes from immunoSEQ multiplex PCR, and its TCRdb copy is limited to in-frame clones, with some not included. This sample has 350,000 or so clones, with 90% found just once. The specimen was peripheral blood. These receptors were collected from a man between 18 and 35 years old with active or convalescent COVID-19. The CDR3 runs from the conserved cysteine through the conserved F or W. Fields, in order: D gene, J gene, V gene, clone size, CDR3 DNA, CDR3 protein. The D gene is left open where the match is weak. Size tells how often a clone was seen (once, few, many) or the class of an expanded clone, and some rows leave it out.

>TRBD2|TRBJ2-3|TRBV2|NA
TGTGCCAGCAATCAGCGGGGGGGCCGTGGAGATACGCAGTATTTT
CASNQRGGRGDTQYF
>NA|TRBJ1-3|TRBV19|NA
TGTGCCAGCAACTCCCCTCCGGGATCTGGAAACACCATATATTTT
CASNSPPGSGNTIYF
>NA|TRBJ1-5|TRBV7-2|few
TGTGCCAGCAGCTCCTCCGGGACATACGGGACCCAGCATTTT
CASSSSGTYGTQHF
>NA|TRBJ2-1|TRBV7-3|NA
TGTGCCAGCAGCTACGTGGCGGGGACCTACAATGAGCAGTTCTTC
CASSYVAGTYNEQFF
>NA|TRBJ2-7|TRBV2|NA
TGTGCCAGCAGCGTAGACAGGAGCACCTACGAGCAGTACTTC
CASSVDRSTYEQYF
>TRBD1|TRBJ1-2|TRBV2|few
TGTGCCAGCAGTGGGGGTTTGGGACAGCTCAACGGCTACACCTTC
CASSGGLGQLNGYTF
>NA|TRBJ2-2|TRBV2|NA
TGTGCCAGCAGTATACAGGGAACCGGGGAGCTGTTTTTT
CASSIQGTGELFF
>NA|TRBJ1-6|TRBV5-6|once
TGTGCCAGTTCGGGAGCAGGTTGGTCCTATAATTCACCCCTCCACTTT
CASSGAGWSYNSPLHF
>TRBD2|TRBJ2-1|TRBV29-1|NA
TGCAGCGCCGGCGTACTAGCGGGGAATGAGCAGTTCTTC
CSAGVLAGNEQFF
>TRBD2|TRBJ2-7|TRBV6-5|NA
TGTGCCAGCAGCCCGGGGGAGGGCACTCCCTACGAGCAGTACTTC
CASSPGEGTPYEQYF
>NA|TRBJ1-1|TRBV28|NA
TGTGCCAGCAGAGATAGGGACAAAGCTTTCTTT
CASRDRDKAFF
>NA|TRBJ1-6|TRBV28|NA
TGTGCCAGCAGTTTTACCGACAGAGCTTCACCCCTCCACTTT
CASSFTDRASPLHF
>TRBD2|TRBJ2-1|TRBV9|once
TGTGCCAGCAGCGTAGAGCGGGAGATGGATGAGCAGTTCTTC
CASSVEREMDEQFF
>TRBD2|TRBJ2-3|TRBV28|NA
TGTGCCAGCAGCACTAGCGCCAATACGCAGTATTTT
CASSTSANTQYF
>TRBD1|TRBJ2-1|TRBV7-9|few
TGTGCCAGCATTACTACAGGGGTTAATGAGCAGTTCTTC
CASITTGVNEQFF
>TRBD1|TRBJ2-7|TRBV7-4|NA
TGTGCCAGCAGCGCCTCTTGGGACAGGGGGCGGGAGCAGTACTTC
CASSASWDRGREQYF
>NA|TRBJ1-6|TRBV19|once
TGTGCCAGTAGTATAGAGGCAGCCTGGAGGTCACCCCTCCACTTT
CASSIEAAWRSPLHF
>TRBD1|TRBJ2-3|TRBV9|NA
TGTGCCAGCAGTAAAGGACAGGGAGGAAGAGATACGCAGTATTTT
CASSKGQGGRDTQYF
>NA|TRBJ2-4|TRBV28|NA
TGTGCCAGCGAGTCGGGGTTTCCCAAAAACATTCAGTACTTC
CASESGFPKNIQYF
>TRBD1|TRBJ1-5|TRBV6-6|NA
TGTGCCAGCAGCCGAAACGACAGGGCCCTAAGCAATCAGCCCCAGCATTTT
CASSRNDRALSNQPQHF
>TRBD1|TRBJ2-5|TRBV4-2|NA
TGTGCCAGCAGAACTACAGGGGGCGGGGAGACCCAGTACTTC
CASRTTGGGETQYF
>NA|TRBJ2-2|TRBV27|NA
TGTGCCAGCAGTTTTAGCGCGGGGGAGCTGTTTTTT
CASSFSAGELFF
>NA|TRBJ1-3|TRBV7-8|NA
TGTGCCACCCTGAGAGGACTTGGAAACACCATATATTTT
CATLRGLGNTIYF
>TRBD1|TRBJ2-7|TRBV7-9|NA
TGTGCCACCACTCTAACAGGGGGCTACGAGCAGTACTTC
CATTLTGGYEQYF
>NA|TRBJ1-1|TRBV10-3|NA
TGTGCCATCAGTGAGGCGGGGGGAGGGAACACTGAAGCTTTCTTT
CAISEAGGGNTEAFF
>NA|TRBJ1-4|TRBV18|NA
TGTGCCAGCTCGAGGAGTAGAACCGATGAAAAACTGTTTTTT
CASSRSRTDEKLFF
>TRBD1|TRBJ1-5|TRBV28|NA
TGTGCCAGCAGCCGCCCGACAGGGGGCAGGCAGCCCCAGCATTTT
CASSRPTGGRQPQHF
>NA|TRBJ2-1|TRBV11-3|NA
TGTGCCAGCAGCCCCGGAGGGGCCTACAATGAGCAGTTCTTC
CASSPGGAYNEQFF
>TRBD2|TRBJ2-7|TRBV5-1|NA
TGCGCCAGCAGCCCAGGACTAGGAGTCTACGAGCAGTACTTC
CASSPGLGVYEQYF
>NA|TRBJ2-5|TRBV30|NA
TGTGCCTGGAGTGGGCAGGGAGAGACCCAGTACTTC
CAWSGQGETQYF
>NA|TRBJ1-1|TRBV7-6|NA
TGTGCCAGCAGCTTAGTGAAGTCGGACAATAGCCCGTTGAACACTGAAGCTTTCTTT
CASSLVKSDNSPLNTEAFF
>NA|TRBJ1-2|TRBV6-5|once
TGTGCCAGCAGTTACTCGTCGAGTCCCTCTAGCGGCTACACCTTC
CASSYSSSPSSGYTF
>TRBD1|TRBJ1-2|TRBV5-4|NA
TGTGCCAGCAGCCTCGACAGGGGGCGTTTTGATGGCTACACCTTC
CASSLDRGRFDGYTF
>NA|TRBJ2-1|TRBV6-2/TRBV6-3|NA
TGTGCCAGCAGTTACTCGCGAAATGAGCAGTTCTTC
CASSYSRNEQFF
>TRBD2|TRBJ2-2|TRBV4-2|once
TGTGCCAGCAGCCAAGATAACCTAGCGGGAGGGCCGGTCACCGGGGAGCTGTTTTTT
CASSQDNLAGGPVTGELFF
>TRBD1|TRBJ2-5|TRBV13|NA
TGTGCCAGCAGCTTAGACAGGGGGCGAGAGACCCAGTACTTC
CASSLDRGRETQYF
>TRBD2|TRBJ2-1|TRBV7-7|NA
TGTGCCAGCAGCGCGACTAGCGGGGGGCCGGGTGAGCAGTTCTTC
CASSATSGGPGEQFF
>TRBD2|TRBJ2-5|TRBV6-1|NA
TGTGCCAGCAGTGACGCGGGACTAGCGGACCAAGAGACCCAGTACTTC
CASSDAGLADQETQYF
>TRBD2|TRBJ2-3|TRBV7-3|NA
TGTGCCAGCAGCTTAACGGGGCTAGCGGGGGATTATACGCAGTATTTT
CASSLTGLAGDYTQYF
>TRBD1|TRBJ1-2|TRBV25-1|NA
TGTGCCAGCAGTGAGACAGGGCCACCTTATGGCTACACCTTC
CASSETGPPYGYTF
>NA|TRBJ1-2|TRBV25-1|NA
TGTGCCAGCAGCCCACGGCGGGACTATGGCTACACCTTC
CASSPRRDYGYTF
>TRBD1|TRBJ2-6|TRBV28|NA
TGTGCCAGCAGTTTTGAGGCAGGGGGTTTAACTGGGGCCAACGTGCTGACTTTC
CASSFEAGGLTGANVLTF
>NA|TRBJ1-1|TRBV5-1|NA
TGCGCCAGCAGCTCATACAGGAGTACCACTGAAGCTTTCTTT
CASSSYRSTTEAFF
>NA|TRBJ1-3|TRBV7-2|NA
TGTGCCAGCAGCTTACCAGTACGGAGTGGAAACACCATATATTTT
CASSLPVRSGNTIYF
>NA|TRBJ1-1|TRBV3-1/TRBV3-2|once
TGTGCCAGCAGCGCCATGACAGTGAACACTGAAGCTTTCTTT
CASSAMTVNTEAFF
>NA|TRBJ1-4|TRBV28|NA
TGTGCCAGCAGAGCCAATGAAAAACTGTTTTTT
CASRANEKLFF
>TRBD1|TRBJ2-3|TRBV5-1|NA
TGCGCCAGCAGCTTTGAGCAGGGGGCTACGTTGACAGATACGCAGTATTTT
CASSFEQGATLTDTQYF
>NA|TRBJ1-6|TRBV18|once
TGTGCCAGCTCACCTCGACAGGCCAATAATTCACCCCTCCACTTT
CASSPRQANNSPLHF
>NA|TRBJ1-5|TRBV7-2|NA
TGTGCCAGCAGCTCCACAGGGCTGGCTCAGCCCCAGCATTTT
CASSSTGLAQPQHF
>NA|TRBJ2-7|TRBV7-8|NA
TGTGCCAGCAGCTTACGTAGCAGGGCCCTCTACGAGCAGTACTTC
CASSLRSRALYEQYF
>TRBD1|TRBJ1-1|TRBV2|NA
TGTGCCAGCAGCCAAAATAGCGGGGGCGGGCGGACAGGGGGATCAAGAAACACTGAAGCTTTCTTT
CASSQNSGGGRTGGSRNTEAFF
>NA|TRBJ1-2|TRBV12-3/TRBV12-4|NA
TGTGCCAGCAGTTTGGCGGGGGGAGCTGGCTACACCTTC
CASSLAGGAGYTF
>TRBD1|TRBJ2-3|TRBV19|NA
TGTGCCAGTAGTATCCTGGGACAGAGCACAGATACGCAGTATTTT
CASSILGQSTDTQYF